This T cell receptor beta chain appears in the sequencing data of a study of T cell changes during pregnancy in multiple sclerosis. Germline CDR1 MRHNA, CDR2 SNTAGT. Germline trimming cut 6 bases from V and 1 base from J; bases unmatched to any gene: 4. CDR3 size: 14 residues. Profiling relied on immunoSEQ multiplex PCR, and the TCRdb table lists in-frame clones only, not all of them. The sample has fewer than 140,000 clones, just under 95% seen once. This sequence was found in a female donor with multiple sclerosis, enrolled in a pregnancy study. The chain uses TRBV6-4 and TRBJ1-1; TRBD1 aligns across 8 bases. This material consisted of peripheral blood, taken after pregnancy. CDR3 in amino acids: CASRETGENTEAFF. CDR3 nucleotide sequence: TGTGCCAGCAGGGAGACAGGGGAGAACACTGAAGCTTTCTTT.